This T cell receptor beta chain was observed in a study of T cell repertoires in cytomegalovirus infection. Study-wide context: Evidence of both CMV infection and a matching HLA type came from public TCR beta signatures. Broader study findings: Summed frequency of public TCR beta families distinguished CMV carriers with the relevant HLA. HLA-C-restricted CMV clonotypes gave the most frequent clonotype in two of eight donors.

With respect to this clonotype: The antigen remains unidentified.

V was cut by 7 bases and J by 0 bases, with 18 bases left in between. Germline V CDR1 and CDR2: MNHEY, SVGEGT. The CDR3 spans 17 residues. TCRdb re-called the reads with MiXCR, one entry per CDR3 protein. The top ten clones hold roughly 90% of a sample with tens of thousands of distinct CDR3 sequences, about 21% of them seen once. The sample consisted of CD8+ T cells from cultured PBMCs, taken from culture after CMV antigen stimulation. This TCR derives from a human donor in good health (CMV status not recorded). Some clones in this sample may be carry-over from other donors' samples. J is TRBJ2-2 and V is TRBV6-2 or TRBV6-3; tentatively, D is TRBD1 or TRBD2 (5 bases each). CDR3 coding DNA: TGTGCCAGCAATCAGCTAGCAGGGACGGCGAACACCGGGGAGCTGTTTTTT. Translation gives CASNQLAGTANTGELFF.